A selection of T cell receptor beta chains follows, all from one sample in a study of T cells in Graves' hyperthyroidism and ophthalmopathy. TCRdb reprocessed the multiplex PCR reads via MiXCR and lists one record per CDR3 protein. The sample lists 530,000 or so distinct CDR3 sequences; roughly 46% were seen once. Sequenced material: peripheral blood or thyroid tissue (not recorded which). The source is a woman in her late teens or twenties with Graves' hyperthyroidism. The CDR3 runs from the conserved cysteine through the conserved F or W. D genes are given only for firm matches. Rows give clone size only sometimes, using once, few, many, or a class for an expanded clone.

V: TRBV7-2; size: NA; J: TRBJ1-1; D: NA; CDR3: CASSLQGLANTEAFF; DNA: TGTGCCAGCAGCTTACAAGGACTAGCGAACACTGAAGCTTTCTTT
V: TRBV7-8; size: once; J: TRBJ2-5; D: TRBD2; CDR3: CASSLGTSDPETQYF; DNA: TGTGCCAGCAGCCTTGGGACTAGCGACCCTGAGACCCAGTACTTC
V: TRBV7-6; size: once; J: TRBJ2-7; D: NA; CDR3: CASSQEVSSYEQYF; DNA: TGTGCCAGCAGCCAAGAGGTCAGCTCCTACGAGCAGTACTTC
V: TRBV20-1; size: NA; J: TRBJ1-2; D: NA; CDR3: CSARDVAGPYGYTF; DNA: TGCAGTGCTAGAGACGTCGCCGGACCGTATGGCTACACCTTC
V: TRBV2; size: NA; J: TRBJ2-3; D: TRBD2; CDR3: CASNLAGADTQYF; DNA: TGTGCCAGCAACTTAGCGGGAGCAGATACGCAGTATTTT
V: TRBV7-2; size: many; J: TRBJ2-7; D: NA; CDR3: CASSFGLSTYEQYF; DNA: TGTGCCAGCAGCTTCGGACTCTCCACCTACGAGCAGTACTTC
V: TRBV7-9; size: NA; J: TRBJ1-1; D: NA; CDR3: CASSGLGAGTEAFF; DNA: TGTGCCAGCAGCGGCTTGGGGGCTGGCACTGAAGCTTTCTTT
V: TRBV7-3; size: once; J: TRBJ1-2; D: TRBD1; CDR3: CASSPGTGTDYGYTF; DNA: TGTGCCAGCAGCCCCGGGACAGGGACGGACTATGGCTACACCTTC
V: TRBV2; size: NA; J: TRBJ2-3; D: NA; CDR3: CASRKSRSPDTQYF; DNA: TGTGCCAGCAGAAAGAGCCGATCCCCAGATACGCAGTATTTT
V: TRBV7-2; size: many; J: TRBJ1-3; D: NA; CDR3: CASSWSSSGNTIYF; DNA: TGTGCCAGCAGCTGGTCCAGTTCTGGAAACACCATATATTTT
V: TRBV7-2; size: NA; J: TRBJ2-1; D: TRBD2; CDR3: CASRSGTSDGEQFF; DNA: TGTGCCAGCAGGTCCGGGACTAGTGATGGTGAGCAGTTCTTC
V: TRBV18; size: few; J: TRBJ1-3; D: NA; CDR3: CASSPPTDLASGNTIYF; DNA: TGTGCCAGCTCACCACCGACGGATTTGGCTTCTGGAAACACCATATATTTT
V: TRBV20-1; size: NA; J: TRBJ1-5; D: TRBD1; CDR3: CSARVGGTGGSFQPQHF; DNA: TGCAGTGCTAGAGTGGGCGGGACAGGGGGCTCCTTTCAGCCCCAACATTTT
V: TRBV7-3; size: NA; J: TRBJ2-1; D: TRBD2; CDR3: CASSVSGRALEEQFF; DNA: TGTGCCAGCAGCGTTAGCGGGAGGGCCTTGGAGGAGCAGTTCTTC
V: TRBV12-3/TRBV12-4; size: NA; J: TRBJ2-2; D: TRBD1; CDR3: CASSEEGAGYGYTGELFF; DNA: TGTGCCAGCAGTGAAGAGGGGGCGGGCTATGGCTACACCGGGGAGCTGTTTTTT
V: TRBV29-1; size: NA; J: TRBJ2-7; D: TRBD1; CDR3: CSPGQGVNYEQYF; DNA: TGCAGCCCTGGACAGGGTGTTAACTACGAGCAGTACTTC